The 2 T cell receptor beta chains below were found in one sample sequenced in a study of T cell repertoires in cytomegalovirus infection. TCRdb processed the reads anew with MiXCR; each CDR3 protein has one entry. The sample holds approximately 500,000 distinct CDR3 sequences, about 11% seen once. The sequenced material came from PBMCs. All receptors come from a human donor in good health (CMV status not recorded). Some clones in this sample may be carry-over from other donors' samples.

The chain uses TRBV12-3 or TRBV12-4 and TRBJ2-7, with D hard to call. This CDR3 has 15 amino acids. Trimming pared 6 bases from V and 2 bases from J, leaving 17 bases between. The CDR3 DNA reads TGTGCCAGCAGCCCACGGGCAGTCTTCACCTACGAGCAGTACTTC. Protein: CASSPRAVFTYEQYF.

The table lists this clonotype with many counts. The chain joins TRBV28 to TRBJ2-5, with 10 bases identical to TRBD1. Germline CDR1 MDHEN, CDR2 SYDVKM. The CDR3 covers 16 residues. The ends lost 6 bases at V and 2 bases at J; junction bases unmatched: 9. The DNA of the CDR3 is TGTGCCAGCAGAGGGACAGGGGCAAGTGCTCAAGAGACCCAGTACTTC. This gives the protein CASRGTGASAQETQYF.